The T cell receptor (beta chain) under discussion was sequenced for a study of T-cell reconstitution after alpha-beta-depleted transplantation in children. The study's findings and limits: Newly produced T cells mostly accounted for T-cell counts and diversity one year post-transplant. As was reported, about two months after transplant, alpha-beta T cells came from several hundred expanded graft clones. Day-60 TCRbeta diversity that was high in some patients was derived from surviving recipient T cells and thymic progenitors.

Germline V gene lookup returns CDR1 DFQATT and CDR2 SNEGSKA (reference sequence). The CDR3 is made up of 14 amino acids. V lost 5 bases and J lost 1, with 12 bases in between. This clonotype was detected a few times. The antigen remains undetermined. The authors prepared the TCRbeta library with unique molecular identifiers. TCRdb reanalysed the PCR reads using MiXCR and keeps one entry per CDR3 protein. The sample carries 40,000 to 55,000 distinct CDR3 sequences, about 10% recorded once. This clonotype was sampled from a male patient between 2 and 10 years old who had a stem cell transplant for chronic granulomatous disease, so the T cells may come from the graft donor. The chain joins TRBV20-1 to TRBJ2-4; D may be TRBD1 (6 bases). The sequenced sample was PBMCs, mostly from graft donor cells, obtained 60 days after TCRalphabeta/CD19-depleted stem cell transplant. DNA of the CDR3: TGCAGTGCTGCAGGGGATCAGGCCAAAAACATTCAGTACTTC. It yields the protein CSAAGDQAKNIQYF.